Below, 6 T cell receptor beta chains from the same sample are listed, as sequenced in a study of shared clonotypes between healthy human individuals (dated by TCRdb to 2018 to 2020). Library method: the immunoSEQ multiplex PCR assay. In TCRdb, the immuneACCESS table is reduced to in-frame sequences with V and J assigned. These tables do not hold every clone; where another copy was compared, an unresolved V gene accounts for under half, and the others remain unexplained. The table for this sample lists approximately 2,000,000 clones; around 93% of them were counted only once. 0.3% to 0.4% of the sample comes from the top ten. What was sequenced was naive CD4+ T cells from PBMCs. The cell subset or site label on this specimen signifies: CD45RA+ positively selected. The origin of the receptors is a man between 18 and 29 years old in good health. Some clones in this sample may be carry-over from other donors' samples.

V usage is TRBV4-1 and J usage is TRBJ1-2; D ambiguous. The CDR3 is 16 amino acids. The V and J ends lost 2 bases and 3 bases respectively, with 16 bases between them. CDR1 and CDR2 (germline): MGHRA, YSYEKL. CDR3 DNA: TGCGCCAGCAGCCAACCAGGAGGTCCAAAAGACTATGGCTACACCTTC. Translation gives CASSQPGGPKDYGYTF.

On this clone: The sample carries other DNA sequences with the same CDR3. The CDR3 DNA is TGCGCCAGCAGCTTGGGTAGCTCAGGGGGCACTGAAGCTTTCTTT. This codes for CASSLGSSGGTEAFF. J is TRBJ1-1 and V is TRBV5-1, with TRBD1 matching 7 bases. The CDR3 consists of 15 residues. The germline V gene encodes CDR1 SGHRS and CDR2 YFSETQ. The V segment lost 0 bases and the J segment 4 bases; nucleotides outside the gene matches: 6.

A note on this clone: Distinct nucleotide sequences in the sample also encode this CDR3. This chain uses TRBV7-2 with TRBJ1-2; no definite D call. V gave up 2 bases and J gave up 7 bases, with 5 bases separating them. Germline V gene data show CDR1 as SGHTA and CDR2 as FQGNSA. The CDR3 runs 11 residues. CDR3 in DNA: TGTGCCAGCAGCTTACTTAGTGGCTACACCTTC. The encoded protein is CASSLLSGYTF.

The DNA for the CDR3 is TGCGCCAGCAGCCAGGCTCCCGGGACATACTACGAGCAGTACTTC. Translation: CASSQAPGTYYEQYF. This sequence joins TRBV4-3 and TRBJ2-7; D perhaps matches TRBD1 (6 bases). The CDR3 sequence is 15 residues long. Trimming left V 3 bases short and J 3 bases short, with 15 bases between. Germline V gene lookup returns CDR1 LGHNA and CDR2 YSLEER.

V and J are TRBV7-2 and TRBJ2-2; the D is unclear. With 7 bases removed from V and 5 bases from J, the gap between germline ends came to 8 bases. The germline V gene has CDR1 SGHTA and CDR2 FQGNSA. The CDR3 loop spans 12 amino acids. The CDR3 DNA sequence: TGTGCCAGCAAGAGGCGGACCGGGGAGCTGTTTTTT. Its protein product is CASKRRTGELFF. Filled out from reference TRBV7-2 and TRBJ2-2, the complete variable domain reads GAGVSQSPSNKVTEKGKDVELRCDPISGHTALYWYRQSLGQGLEFLIYFQGNSAPDKSGLPSDRFSAERTGGSVSTLTIQRTQQEDSAVYLCASKRRTGELFFGEGSRLTVL.

The V call is TRBV4-3, the J call TRBJ2-1; 13 bases agree with TRBD2. Germline trimming cut 3 bases from V and 3 bases from J; bases unmatched to any gene: 11. The germline CDR1 and CDR2 sequences are LGHNA and YSLEER. The CDR3 is made up of 19 amino acids. The CDR3 sequence is CASSHRLAGGFWDYNEQFF. CDR3 nucleotides: TGCGCCAGCAGCCATAGACTAGCGGGAGGCTTCTGGGACTACAATGAGCAGTTCTTC.